One sample yielded the 22 T cell receptor beta chains listed below, sequenced in a study of OX40 agonist ivuxolimab in advanced cancers. Assay used: immunoSEQ multiplex PCR; TCRdb lists only in-frame clones, some missing. The sample records some 70,000 clones, roughly 90% being singletons. The material was CD4+ or CD8+ T cells sorted from blood, obtained in a trial of the OX40 agonist ivuxolimab. These TCRs come from an adult with an advanced solid tumor such as melanoma, head and neck, liver or kidney cancer.

The chain links TRBV18 to TRBJ2-3; D not certain. The CDR3 totals 12 residues. Between the trimmed V and J ends, which lost 2 bases and 7 bases, there was a span of 7 bases. Germline V gene sequence: CDR1 KGHSH, CDR2 LQKENI. The CDR3 DNA reads TGTGCCAGCTCACCAGGATCTTATACGCAGTATTTT. It yields the protein CASSPGSYTQYF.

DNA of the CDR3: TGTGCCAGCAGCTTGACCCCGTCCTACAATGAGCAGTTCTTC. Translation: CASSLTPSYNEQFF. The chain is built from TRBV5-6 and TRBJ2-1; unclear D gene. This CDR3 is built from 14 residues. Germline values: CDR1 SGHDT, CDR2 YYEEEE. With 1 base removed from V and 1 base from J, the gap between germline ends came to 6 bases.

The chain recombines TRBV2 with TRBJ1-1; perhaps TRBD1 as D (5 bases). The CDR3 covers 15 residues. The germline CDR1 and CDR2 sequences are SNHLY and FYNNEI. Trimming removed 6 bases from V and 4 bases from J, with 18 bases in between. As DNA, the CDR3 is TGTGCCAGCAGGATGGGCGTCGGACAACTCACTGAAGCTTTCTTT. Amino acid sequence: CASRMGVGQLTEAFF.

Turning to this clone: Mismatch with germline at one junction end may stem from a read error. This chain links TRBV23-1 with TRBJ2-6; D remains unclear. TRBV23-1 is an open reading frame whose function is uncertain. The CDR3 spans 12 residues. CDR3 amino acids: CASSQPLAGVLW. CDR3 coding DNA: TGCGCCAGCAGTCAACCCTTGGCAGGCGTACTTTGG.

V and J are TRBV19 and TRBJ1-5; 7 bases are shared with TRBD1. J lost 3 bases, V lost 0 bases, and 8 bases had no gene match. Germline V gene sequence: CDR1 LNHDA, CDR2 SQIVND (reference sequence). This CDR3 contains 17 residues. CDR3 DNA: TGTGCCAGTAGTATAGATCGGGACAGAGTTATCAATCAGCCCCAGCATTTT. This codes for CASSIDRDRVINQPQHF.

The chain uses TRBV9 and TRBJ1-1; TRBD1 is a possible D gene (5 bases). V lost 3 bases, J lost 4 bases, and 13 bases lay in between. Per germline, CDR1 SGDLS and CDR2 YYNGEE. The CDR3 runs to 14 residues. The DNA for the CDR3 is TGTGCCAGCAGCGCGCAGAGGGGCTTCACTGAAGCTTTCTTT. Translated: CASSAQRGFTEAFF.

This chain joins TRBV27 and TRBJ2-7, with 7 bases that match TRBD1. Germline CDR1 is MNHEY and CDR2 is SMNVEV (reference sequence). Trimming removed 4 bases from V and 2 bases from J; junction bases left unmatched: 5. The CDR3 is 14 amino acids. The CDR3 spells CASSSQGVTYEQYF. CDR3 in DNA: TGTGCCAGCAGTTCTCAGGGGGTTACCTACGAGCAGTACTTC.

The chain employs TRBV19 and TRBJ1-6; D gene ambiguous. CDR1 and CDR2 from the germline V gene are LNHDA and SQIVND (reference sequence). Deletions cut 3 bases from V and 7 bases from J, with 16 bases between. The CDR3 runs 16 residues. The CDR3 DNA reads as TGTGCCAGTAGTATGCACCCACGGAGTACGAATTCACCCCTCCACTTT. Its translation: CASSMHPRSTNSPLHF.

The chain recombines TRBV5-4 with TRBJ2-1, with D perhaps matching TRBD1 or TRBD2 (5 bases each). V lost 0 bases and J 6 bases, leaving 10 bases between the germline ends. This CDR3 is 14 amino acids long. Germline loops: CDR1 SGHNT, CDR2 YYREEE (reference sequence). CDR3 nucleotides: TGTGCCAGCAGCTTGGTTGGGGGTCCCAATGAGCAGTTCTTC. Its protein product is CASSLVGGPNEQFF.

The CDR3 sequence is CAWKRPSDSYNEQFF. CDR3 in DNA: TGTGCCTGGAAGAGGCCTAGCGACTCCTACAATGAGCAGTTCTTC. The chain is built from TRBV30 and TRBJ2-1; possibly TRBD2 for D (6 bases). V was shortened by 4 bases and J by 0 bases, with 13 bases between the two germline ends. Germline values: CDR1 GTSNPN, CDR2 SVGIG (reference sequence). The CDR3 spans 15 residues.

The chain has TRBV19 and TRBJ2-7, with D tentatively TRBD2 (5 bases). The V end was cut by 1 base, the J end by 3 bases, with 10 bases between. CDR1 LNHDA and CDR2 SQIVND come from the germline V gene (reference sequence). The CDR3 is 14 amino acids. CDR3 sequence reads: CASSIGLAYYEQYF. In DNA form, the CDR3 reads TGTGCCAGTAGTATAGGATTAGCGTACTACGAGCAGTACTTC.

This clone appeared a single time. The sample contains more than one DNA sequence encoding this CDR3. V gene TRBV9 combines with J gene TRBJ2-1; D gene unclear. Germline V gene data show CDR1 as SGDLS and CDR2 as YYNGEE. This CDR3 has 13 amino acids. V was clipped by 0 bases and J by 1 base, with 2 bases between them. Here the CDR3 reads CASSVGSYNEQFF. In nucleotides, the CDR3 is TGTGCCAGCAGCGTAGGATCCTACAATGAGCAGTTCTTC.

The chain joins TRBV29-1 to TRBJ2-2; 10 bases are shared with TRBD2. The V gene's germline CDR1 is SQVTM and CDR2 ANQGSEA. J was trimmed by 3 bases and V by 4 bases; bases with no gene match: 2. The CDR3 has 14 amino acids. The CDR3 here is CSVVAGGDTGELFF. For the CDR3, the DNA is TGCAGCGTTGTAGCGGGGGGCGACACCGGGGAGCTGTTTTTT.

CDR3 DNA sequence: TGTGCCAGCAGCCCCGGACTGCACCGCTCCTACGAGCAGTACTTC. This encodes CASSPGLHRSYEQYF. This chain joins TRBV5-8 and TRBJ2-7, with D possibly being TRBD2 (5 bases). V lost 4 bases and J 0 bases, leaving 14 bases between the germline ends. The CDR3 spans 15 residues. The germline gives CDR1 SGHTS, CDR2 YDEGEE.

CDR3 residues: CASGRDSNQPQHF. CDR3 in DNA: TGTGCCAGTGGGCGGGACTCCAATCAGCCCCAGCATTTT. V and J are TRBV19 and TRBJ1-5; the D gene is possibly TRBD1 (5 bases). CDR3 length: 13 amino acids. The V end lost 8 bases, the J end lost 3 bases, and 11 bases lay between the germline ends. The germline gives CDR1 LNHDA, CDR2 SQIVND (reference sequence).

A single count supports this clone. The chain is built from TRBV5-4 and TRBJ2-3; 9 nucleotides align to TRBD2. The V and J ends lost 3 bases and 3 bases, in that order; junction bases with no gene match: 2. Germline V gene data show CDR1 as SGHNT and CDR2 as YYREEE (reference sequence). The CDR3 loop spans 14 amino acids. The CDR3 protein is CASSSGLATDTQYF. CDR3 bases: TGTGCCAGCAGCTCTGGACTAGCGACAGATACGCAGTATTTT.

The rearrangement joins TRBV4-2 to TRBJ2-3; 13 nucleotides line up with TRBD2. The CDR3 totals 18 residues. Looked up from germline, CDR1 is LGHNA and CDR2 is YNFKEQ. V was pared by 4 bases and J by 4 bases, with 11 bases of the junction left unmatched. The CDR3 spells CASSPLGAGLAGPDTQYF. The CDR3 nucleotides are TGTGCCAGCAGCCCCCTAGGTGCGGGACTAGCGGGGCCAGATACGCAGTATTTT.

V and J are TRBV9 and TRBJ1-3; no definite D call. V was shortened by 1 base and J by 0 bases, with 5 bases between the two germline ends. Germline values: CDR1 SGDLS, CDR2 YYNGEE. The CDR3 has 14 residues. The CDR3 is CASSVSSSGNTIYF. CDR3 coding DNA: TGTGCCAGCAGCGTATCGTCCTCTGGAAACACCATATATTTT.

This clone was seen a single time. This chain joins TRBV7-3 and TRBJ2-5; possibly TRBD1 for D (6 bases). Germline lookup yields CDR1 SGHTA and CDR2 FQGTGA. This CDR3 comprises 14 residues. Trimming removed 2 bases at V and 1 base at J, with 8 bases between. The CDR3 reads CASSLQGPQETQYF. DNA of the CDR3: TGTGCCAGCAGCTTACAGGGGCCCCAAGAGACCCAGTACTTC.

The genes are TRBV5-1 and TRBJ2-7; TRBD2 matches at 12 bases. The CDR3 is 15 amino acids. Germline-derived CDR1 and CDR2 are SGHRS and YFSETQ. The ends lost 4 bases at V and 4 bases at J; junction bases unmatched: 6. The CDR3 bases are TGCGCCAGCAGCGCTACCGGGACTAGCGGGTACGAGCAGTACTTC. It yields the protein CASSATGTSGYEQYF.

The CDR3 DNA reads as TGTGCCAGCTCGGACAGGAGCACAGATACGCAGTATTTT. Its translation: CASSDRSTDTQYF. The chain is built from TRBV27 and TRBJ2-3, with TRBD1 identical over 7 bases. Trimming removed 8 bases from V and 0 bases from J; junction bases left unmatched: 2. CDR3 size: 13 residues. Germline V gives CDR1 MNHEY, CDR2 SMNVEV (reference sequence).

The V call is TRBV5-8, the J call TRBJ1-4, with TRBD1 matching over 11 bases. There are 14 residues in the CDR3. The V gene end was trimmed by 5 bases and the J gene end by 10 bases; junction bases not matched to a gene: 7. Per the germline V gene, CDR1 is SGHTS and CDR2 is YDEGEE. The CDR3 protein is CASRTRTGGRKLFF. Written as DNA, the CDR3 is TGTGCCAGCAGAACCCGGACAGGGGGCCGAAAACTGTTTTTT.